The sample holds a few counts of the clone carrying this T cell receptor beta chain. Its matching antigen is unknown. From the RT-PCR reads, TCRdb called clonotypes with MiXCR, one entry per CDR3 protein. This sample yields more than 150,000 distinct CDR3 sequences, of which about 9% are seen a single time; roughly a tenth belongs to the top ten. CDR3 length equals 16 residues. Trimming pared 5 bases from V and 4 bases from J, leaving 15 bases between. Germline V gives CDR1 MNHEY, CDR2 SMNVEV (reference sequence). These data belong to a study of response to subunit inactivated influenza vaccine. Study conclusions and caveats: Researchers suggested that each seasonal influenza vaccination recruits few new T cells.

This specimen was non-naive T cells sorted from PBMCs, taken on the day of vaccination. J is TRBJ2-6 and V is TRBV27, with a tentative D call TRBD1 (6 bases). The receptor comes from a man aged 50-60 years who received an inactivated influenza vaccine. The CDR3 region is CASSLTGLVGANVLTF. The DNA of the CDR3 is TGTGCCAGCAGTCTAACAGGGCTAGTAGGGGCCAACGTCCTGACTTTC.